These 9 T cell receptor beta chains originate from one sample sequenced in a study of shared clonotypes between healthy human individuals. Sequencing used immunoSEQ multiplex PCR; TCRdb keeps in-frame clones, though not all of them. The data show millions of clones, around nine tenths seen once. The specimen sequenced was naive CD4+ T cells sorted from blood. The subset: CD45RA+ positively selected. Receptors originate from a man between 18 and 29 years old in good health.

The chain has TRBV5-4 and TRBJ2-7; 8 bases line up with TRBD2. CDR1 is SGHNT, CDR2 YYREEE, per germline (reference sequence). The CDR3 totals 17 residues. V trimming: 0 bases; J trimming: 1 base; junction bases outside the gene matches: 9. CDR3 sequence: CASSLGGSGDRSYEQYF. CDR3 sequence (DNA): TGTGCCAGCAGCTTGGGGGGTAGCGGGGACCGGTCCTACGAGCAGTACTTC.

The chain uses TRBV6-1 and TRBJ1-3, with a possible D match to TRBD1 (6 bases). The germline V gene encodes CDR1 MNHNS and CDR2 SASEGT. The ends were cut back, 7 bases at V and 0 bases at J, with 10 bases in the middle. This CDR3 comprises 14 residues. Here the CDR3 DNA reads TGTGCCAGCATGGACAGAAACTCTGGAAACACCATATATTTT. It codes for CASMDRNSGNTIYF.

The chain carries TRBV7-2 and TRBJ1-1; 10 bases line up with TRBD1. In germline, CDR1 is SGHTA, CDR2 FQGNSA. The CDR3 has 16 residues. Trimming at V came to 4 bases and at J to 5 bases, leaving 10 bases not matched to a gene. The CDR3 here is CASSSLLGTGDTEAFF. DNA for the CDR3: TGTGCCAGCAGCTCACTACTCGGGACAGGGGATACTGAAGCTTTCTTT.

The V gene is TRBV5-1, the J gene TRBJ2-5; 7 nucleotides line up with TRBD1. The V and J ends lost 4 bases and 5 bases, in that order; junction bases with no gene match: 5. Looked up from germline, CDR1 is SGHRS and CDR2 is YFSETQ. This CDR3 comprises 13 residues. This CDR3 is CASSTGDSETQYF. The CDR3 bases are TGCGCCAGCAGCACCGGGGACAGTGAGACCCAGTACTTC.

The chain has TRBV10-1 and TRBJ1-4, with D maybe TRBD1 (5 bases). The germline V gene has CDR1 WNHNN and CDR2 SYGVQD (reference sequence). The CDR3 runs 14 residues. The V and J ends lost 3 bases and 8 bases respectively, with 13 bases between them. For the CDR3, the DNA is TGCGCCAGCAGTGATTCAGGGAAAGGAGAAAAACTGTTTTTT. Translated: CASSDSGKGEKLFF.

CDR3 coding DNA: TGTGCCAGCAGCGGGACAGGGGGTTTAGCGGACATTCAGTACTTC. Its protein is CASSGTGGLADIQYF. The chain joins TRBV5-5 to TRBJ2-4; 11 nucleotides line up with TRBD1. Germline assignment: CDR1 SGHKS and CDR2 YYEKEE (reference sequence). There are 15 residues in the CDR3. Trimming at V came to 4 bases and at J to 8 bases, leaving 8 bases not matched to a gene.

Here the CDR3 DNA reads TGTGCCAGCAGCTACGGGACACCGAACACTGAAGCTTTCTTT. Translation: CASSYGTPNTEAFF. The V and J genes are TRBV7-2 and TRBJ1-1; perhaps TRBD1 as D (6 bases). The CDR3 has 14 residues. V gave up 4 bases and J gave up 1 base, with 10 bases separating them. Germline assignment: CDR1 SGHTA and CDR2 FQGNSA.

The chain employs TRBV10-3 and TRBJ1-1; possibly TRBD1 for D (6 bases). Germline V gene sequence: CDR1 ENHRY, CDR2 SYGVKD. This CDR3 is built from 13 residues. Between the trimmed V and J ends, which lost 7 bases and 2 bases, there was a span of 11 bases. CDR3 sequence reads: CAINGGSNTEAFF. The CDR3 region has the DNA TGTGCCATCAATGGGGGCTCAAACACTGAAGCTTTCTTT.

The V gene is TRBV7-8, the J gene TRBJ1-2; D may be TRBD1 (6 bases). Trimming stripped 8 bases from V and 8 bases from J, with 24 bases between. This CDR3 contains 15 residues. CDR1 SGHVS and CDR2 FQNEAQ come from the germline V gene. The chain's CDR3 is CASGNRGGPPGGYTF. The CDR3 coding sequence is TGTGCCAGCGGAAACCGGGGGGGGCCGCCGGGAGGCTACACCTTC.